The source of this T cell receptor (beta chain) is a study of graft-versus-host responses after intestinal transplantation. The wider study: Recipients had multivisceral, liver-intestinal, or isolated intestinal transplants. Anti-thymocyte globulin was used for induction in all recipients, who then took tacrolimus and steroids for 3 to 4 years.

The data were produced by immunoSEQ multiplex PCR, yet TCRdb's version contains in-frame clones alone and is incomplete. Of 80,000 to 100,000 clones in the sample, 75% to 90% were seen once. This clone was seen only once. What it recognizes is unknown. Germline V gene sequence: CDR1 SGHTA, CDR2 FQGNSA. This CDR3 has 15 amino acids. V lost 1 base and J lost 3, with 10 bases in between. Overall study results and limits: Where graft-donor T cell macrochimerism was present, patients had high graft-versus-host to host-versus-graft clonal ratios in allografts. GvH clones surfaced in recipient marrow, some emerging earlier in ileum or blood.

The chain employs TRBV7-2 and TRBJ1-5; TRBD1 might be the D (5 bases). Here the sequenced sample was unstimulated CD4+ T cells sorted from spleen or lymph node cells, taken before intestinal transplant. The sequence derives from a human donor who received an intestinal transplant. The CDR3 sequence: CASSLGGAINQPQHF. For the CDR3, the DNA is TGTGCCAGCAGCTTAGGGGGCGCAATCAATCAGCCCCAGCATTTT.